Listed below are T cell receptor beta chains from one sample, sequenced in a study of CD8 T cells in Susac syndrome. TCRdb redid the calling of the immunoSEQ multiplex PCR reads with MiXCR, one entry per CDR3 protein. The table shows about 200,000 distinct CDR3 sequences, with 91% occurring only once. Sequencing was performed on CD4+ T cells from PBMCs. Every receptor here comes from a human donor with Susac syndrome. Each CDR3 is given with its conserved first and last residue. A D gene is named only where the DNA matches it firmly. Only some rows state a clone size, as once, few, many or a class for expanded clones.

size: few
J: TRBJ2-1
D: TRBD2
V: TRBV19
CDR3: CASSTLGGSSYNEQFF
DNA: TGTGCCAGTAGTACTTTGGGCGGGAGCTCCTACAATGAGCAGTTCTTC

size: NA
J: TRBJ1-1
D: NA
V: TRBV5-6
CDR3: CASSPTGIGTAFF
DNA: TGTGCCAGCAGCCCCACGGGGATCGGGACAGCTTTCTTT

size: NA
J: TRBJ1-5
D: NA
V: TRBV20-1
CDR3: CSARADRQQPQHF
DNA: TGCAGTGCTAGAGCGGACAGACAGCAGCCCCAGCATTTT

size: once
J: TRBJ2-7
D: NA
V: TRBV6-1
CDR3: CASSPRASEQYF
DNA: TGTGCCAGCAGTCCCCGGGCGTCCGAGCAGTACTTC

size: NA
J: TRBJ2-7
D: TRBD2
V: TRBV2
CDR3: CASRGLADYYEQYF
DNA: TGTGCCAGCAGGGGACTAGCGGATTACTACGAGCAGTACTTC

size: NA
J: TRBJ1-5
D: NA
V: TRBV7-9
CDR3: CASSLAPQGPNQPQHF
DNA: TGTGCCAGCAGCTTAGCCCCTCAGGGACCAAATCAGCCCCAGCATTTT

size: NA
J: TRBJ2-7
D: TRBD1
V: TRBV12-3/TRBV12-4
CDR3: CASSPRGQGYYEQYF
DNA: TGTGCCAGCAGCCCCAGGGGGCAGGGTTACTACGAGCAGTACTTC

size: NA
J: TRBJ2-3
D: TRBD1
V: TRBV7-9
CDR3: CASSQQGAGTDTQYF
DNA: TGTGCCAGCAGCCAACAGGGGGCAGGCACAGATACGCAGTATTTT

size: NA
J: TRBJ1-2
D: TRBD1
V: TRBV10-3
CDR3: CAISESRDRPIHGGYTF
DNA: TGTGCCATCAGTGAGTCGCGGGACAGACCCATTCACGGTGGCTACACCTTC

size: NA
J: TRBJ2-7
D: NA
V: TRBV5-1
CDR3: CASSPPNNHEQYF
DNA: TGCGCCAGCAGCCCACCGAACAATCACGAGCAGTACTTC